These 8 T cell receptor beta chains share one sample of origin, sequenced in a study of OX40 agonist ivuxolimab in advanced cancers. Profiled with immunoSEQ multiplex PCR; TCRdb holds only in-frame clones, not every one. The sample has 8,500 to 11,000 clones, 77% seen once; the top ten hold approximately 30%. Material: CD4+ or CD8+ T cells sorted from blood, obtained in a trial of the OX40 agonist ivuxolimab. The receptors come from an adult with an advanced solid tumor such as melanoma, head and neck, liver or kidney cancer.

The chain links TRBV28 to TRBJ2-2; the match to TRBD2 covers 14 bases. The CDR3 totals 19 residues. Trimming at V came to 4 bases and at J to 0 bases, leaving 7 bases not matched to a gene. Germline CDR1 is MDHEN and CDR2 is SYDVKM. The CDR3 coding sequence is TGTGCCAGCAGTTCCGGACTAGCGGGAGGCTTATCGAACACCGGGGAGCTGTTTTTT. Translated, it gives CASSSGLAGGLSNTGELFF. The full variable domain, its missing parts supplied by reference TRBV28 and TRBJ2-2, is DVKVTQSSRYLVKRTGEKVFLECVQDMDHENMFWYRQDPGLGLRLIYFSYDVKMKEKGDIPEGYSVSREKKERFSLILESASTNQTSMYLCASSSGLAGGLSNTGELFFGEGSRLTVL.

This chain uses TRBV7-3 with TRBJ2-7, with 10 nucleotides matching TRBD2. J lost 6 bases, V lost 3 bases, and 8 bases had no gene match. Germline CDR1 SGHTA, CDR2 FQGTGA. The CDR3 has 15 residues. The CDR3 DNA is TGTGCCAGCAGCTTCGTCGCTAGCGGGAGTCGCGAGCAGTACTTC. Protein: CASSFVASGSREQYF.

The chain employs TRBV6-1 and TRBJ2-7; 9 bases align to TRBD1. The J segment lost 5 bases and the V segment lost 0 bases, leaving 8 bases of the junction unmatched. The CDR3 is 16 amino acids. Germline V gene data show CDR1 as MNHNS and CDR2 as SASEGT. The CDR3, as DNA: TGTGCCAGCAGTGAAGCGCACGGACAGGGGTTCGACGAGCAGTACTTC. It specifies CASSEAHGQGFDEQYF.

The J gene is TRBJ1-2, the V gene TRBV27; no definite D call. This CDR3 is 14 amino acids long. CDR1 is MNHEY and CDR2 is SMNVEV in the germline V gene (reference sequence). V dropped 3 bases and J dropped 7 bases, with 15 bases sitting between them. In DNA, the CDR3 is TGTGCCAGCAGTTTTGGCGGGTCCACTACTGGCTACACCTTC. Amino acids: CASSFGGSTTGYTF.

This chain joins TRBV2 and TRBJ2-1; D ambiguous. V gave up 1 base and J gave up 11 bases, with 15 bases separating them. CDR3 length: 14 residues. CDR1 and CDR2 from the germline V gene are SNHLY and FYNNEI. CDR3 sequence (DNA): TGTGCCAGCAGTGAAGTAGTTCCGTCAGAAAAGCAGTTCTTC. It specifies CASSEVVPSEKQFF.

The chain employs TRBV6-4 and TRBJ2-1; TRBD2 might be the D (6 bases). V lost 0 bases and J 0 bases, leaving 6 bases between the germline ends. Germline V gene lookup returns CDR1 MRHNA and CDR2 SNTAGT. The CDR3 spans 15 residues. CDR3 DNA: TGTGCCAGCAGTGACTCTAGCGGCTCCTACAATGAGCAGTTCTTC. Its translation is CASSDSSGSYNEQFF.

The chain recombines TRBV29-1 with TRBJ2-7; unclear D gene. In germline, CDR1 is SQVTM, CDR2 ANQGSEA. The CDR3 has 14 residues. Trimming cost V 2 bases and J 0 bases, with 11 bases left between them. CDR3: CSVEKTESSYEQYF. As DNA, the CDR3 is TGCAGCGTTGAAAAAACGGAGAGCTCCTACGAGCAGTACTTC.

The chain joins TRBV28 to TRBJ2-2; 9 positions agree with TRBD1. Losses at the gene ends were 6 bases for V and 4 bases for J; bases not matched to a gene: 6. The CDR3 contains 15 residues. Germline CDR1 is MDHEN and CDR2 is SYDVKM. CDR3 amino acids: CASRMTGGFTGELFF. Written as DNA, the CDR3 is TGTGCCAGCAGGATGACAGGGGGGTTCACCGGGGAGCTGTTTTTT.